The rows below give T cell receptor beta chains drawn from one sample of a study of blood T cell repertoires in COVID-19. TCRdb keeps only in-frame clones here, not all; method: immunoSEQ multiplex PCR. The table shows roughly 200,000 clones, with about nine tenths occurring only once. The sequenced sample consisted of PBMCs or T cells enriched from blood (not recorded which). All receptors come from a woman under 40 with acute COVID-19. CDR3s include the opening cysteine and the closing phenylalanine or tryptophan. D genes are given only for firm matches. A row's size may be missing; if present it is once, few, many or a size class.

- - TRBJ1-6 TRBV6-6 CASSGGEEESPLHF TGTGCCAGCAGTGGGGGGGAGGAGGAGTCACCCCTCCACTTT
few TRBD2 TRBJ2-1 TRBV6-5 CASSPGWTSGEQFF TGTGCCAGCAGTCCAGGTTGGACTAGCGGTGAGCAGTTCTTC
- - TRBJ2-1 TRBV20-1 CSASPFLTPYNEQFF TGCAGTGCTAGTCCCTTTTTGACACCTTACAATGAGCAGTTCTTC
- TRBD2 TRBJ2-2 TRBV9 CASSPRTSGNTGELFF TGTGCCAGCAGCCCACGGACTAGCGGGAACACCGGGGAGCTGTTTTTT
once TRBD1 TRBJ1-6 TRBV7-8 CASSSKGPDRADSYNSPLHF TGTGCCAGCAGCTCGAAAGGCCCAGACAGGGCGGATAGCTATAATTCACCCCTCCACTTT
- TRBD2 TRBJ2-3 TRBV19 CASSATSGGTTGQYF TGTGCCAGTAGTGCGACTAGCGGGGGGACCACAGGGCAGTATTTT
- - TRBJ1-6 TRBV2 CASSEDFRDILNSPLHF TGTGCCAGCAGTGAAGACTTCCGGGACATCCTTAATTCACCCCTCCACTTT
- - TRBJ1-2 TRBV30 CAWSSTGPYGYTF TGTGCCTGGAGCTCTACAGGGCCCTATGGCTACACCTTC
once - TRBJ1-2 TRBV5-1 CASSLSPQGRYGYTF TGCGCCAGCAGCTTGTCCCCACAGGGACGCTATGGCTACACCTTC
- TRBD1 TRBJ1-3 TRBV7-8 CASSPRDRVSGNTIYF TGTGCCAGCAGCCCCCGGGACAGAGTCTCTGGAAACACCATATATTTT
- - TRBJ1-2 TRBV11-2 CASSTRLDNGYTF TGTGCCAGCAGCACCCGGCTAGATAATGGCTACACCTTC
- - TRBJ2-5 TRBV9 CASNVGAGIGETQYF TGTGCCAGCAACGTAGGTGCGGGGATAGGAGAGACCCAGTACTTC
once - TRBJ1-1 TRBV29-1 CSVEQGVTEAFF TGCAGCGTTGAACAGGGTGTCACTGAAGCTTTCTTT
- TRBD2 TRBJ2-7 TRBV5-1 CASSNSGALSYEQYF TGCGCCAGCAGTAATAGCGGGGCCCTCTCCTACGAGCAGTACTTC
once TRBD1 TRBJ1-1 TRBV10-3 CASRTGEDTEAFF TGTGCCTCCCGGACAGGGGAGGACACTGAAGCTTTCTTT
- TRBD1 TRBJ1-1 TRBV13 CASSLVRGQAFF TGTGCCAGCAGCTTAGTGAGGGGGCAGGCTTTCTTT
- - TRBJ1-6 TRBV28 CASSKLGPSPLHF TGTGCCAGCAGTAAACTGGGCCCATCACCCCTCCACTTT
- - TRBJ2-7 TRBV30 CAWSKPKPGSAYEQYF TGTGCCTGGAGCAAACCAAAACCCGGGTCAGCCTACGAGCAGTACTTC
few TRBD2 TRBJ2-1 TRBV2 CASTKNRLAGGNEQFF TGTGCCAGCACCAAAAACCGGCTAGCGGGGGGCAATGAGCAGTTCTTC
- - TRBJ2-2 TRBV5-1 CASSFDILTGELFF TGCGCCAGCAGCTTTGACATCCTCACCGGGGAGCTGTTTTTT
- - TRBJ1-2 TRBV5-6 CASSLAGYGYTF TGTGCCAGCAGCTTGGCGGGGTATGGCTACACCTTC
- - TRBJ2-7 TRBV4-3 CASSQDSNSYEQYF TGCGCCAGCAGCCAAGATTCTAACTCCTACGAGCAGTACTTC
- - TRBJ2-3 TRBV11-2 CASSLMGAGTDTQYF TGTGCCAGCAGCTTAATGGGGGCTGGCACAGATACGCAGTATTTT
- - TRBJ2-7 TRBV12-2 CASRYASREGQGIYEQYF TGTGCAAGTCGATACGCCTCCAGGGAAGGGCAGGGAATATACGAGCAGTACTTC
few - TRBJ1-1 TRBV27 CASRRRNTEAFF TGTGCCAGCAGGCGGAGGAACACTGAAGCTTTCTTT
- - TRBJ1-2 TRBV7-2 CASSLEEGVGYGYTF TGTGCCAGCAGCTTAGAAGAGGGGGTTGGCTATGGCTACACCTTC
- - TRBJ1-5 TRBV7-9 CASSFEGEPQHF TGTGCCAGCAGCTTTGAAGGGGAGCCCCAGCATTTT
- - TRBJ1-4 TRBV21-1 CASSDIIDRGINEKLFF TGTGCCAGCAGCGACATTATCGACAGGGGGATAAATGAAAAACTGTTTTTT
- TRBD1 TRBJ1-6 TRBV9 CASSADRGPSPLHF TGTGCCAGCAGCGCCGACAGGGGGCCTTCACCCCTCCACTTT
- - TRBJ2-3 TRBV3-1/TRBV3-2 CASSPAPTTGQSDTDTQYF TGTGCCAGCAGCCCCGCCCCAACGACAGGCCAATCCGACACAGATACGCAGTATTTT
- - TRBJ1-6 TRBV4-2 CASSQDEAANNNSPLHF TGTGCCAGCAGCCAAGATGAGGCGGCCAACAATAATTCACCCCTCCACTTT
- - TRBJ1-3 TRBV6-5 CASSSGQQNSGNTIYF TGTGCCAGCAGTTCCGGACAGCAAAACTCTGGAAACACCATATATTTT
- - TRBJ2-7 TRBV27 CASSLPWKGAEQYF TGTGCCAGCAGTTTACCGTGGAAGGGAGCTGAGCAGTACTTC
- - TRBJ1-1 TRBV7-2 CASSLVPGREAFF TGTGCCAGCAGCTTAGTCCCGGGTAGAGAAGCTTTCTTT
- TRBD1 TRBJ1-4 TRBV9 CASSVSGGAEKLFF TGTGCCAGCAGCGTATCAGGGGGCGCAGAAAAACTGTTTTTT